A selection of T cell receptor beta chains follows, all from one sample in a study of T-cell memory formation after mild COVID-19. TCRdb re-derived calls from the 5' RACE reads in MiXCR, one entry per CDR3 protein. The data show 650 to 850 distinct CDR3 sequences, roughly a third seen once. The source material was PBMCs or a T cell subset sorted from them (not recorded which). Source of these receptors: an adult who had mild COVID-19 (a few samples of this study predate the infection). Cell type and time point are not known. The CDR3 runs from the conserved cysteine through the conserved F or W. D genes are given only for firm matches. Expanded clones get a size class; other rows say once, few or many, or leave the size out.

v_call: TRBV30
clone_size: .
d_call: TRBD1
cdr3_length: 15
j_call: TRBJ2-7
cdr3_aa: CAWSPPDRITYEQYF
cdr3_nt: TGTGCCTGGAGTCCCCCGGACAGGATTACCTACGAGCAGTACTTC

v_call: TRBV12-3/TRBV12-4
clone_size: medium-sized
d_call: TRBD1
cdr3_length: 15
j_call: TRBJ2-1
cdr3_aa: CASSFTGVPYNEQFF
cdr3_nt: TGTGCCAGCAGTTTTACAGGGGTTCCCTACAATGAGCAGTTCTTC

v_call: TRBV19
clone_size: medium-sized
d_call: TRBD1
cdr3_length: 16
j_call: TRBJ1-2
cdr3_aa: CASTSYRDRIHYGYTF
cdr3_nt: TGTGCCAGTACCTCTTACCGGGACAGAATACACTATGGCTACACCTTC

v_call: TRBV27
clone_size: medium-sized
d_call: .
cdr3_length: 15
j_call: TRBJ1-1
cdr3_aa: CASSLSRGGNTEAFF
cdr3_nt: TGTGCCAGCAGTTTATCGAGGGGAGGGAACACTGAAGCTTTCTTT

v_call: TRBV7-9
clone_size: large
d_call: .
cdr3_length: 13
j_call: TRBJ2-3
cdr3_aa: CASSPPSTDTQYF
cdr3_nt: TGTGCCAGCAGCCCACCCAGCACAGATACGCAGTATTTT

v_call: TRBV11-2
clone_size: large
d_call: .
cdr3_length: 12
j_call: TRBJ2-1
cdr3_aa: CASSSTPSEQFF
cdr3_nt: TGTGCCAGCAGCTCGACACCGTCCGAGCAGTTCTTC

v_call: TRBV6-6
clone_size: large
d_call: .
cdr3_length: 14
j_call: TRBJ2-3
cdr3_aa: CASSYSVLEDTQYF
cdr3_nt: TGTGCCAGCAGTTACTCCGTACTAGAAGATACGCAGTATTTT

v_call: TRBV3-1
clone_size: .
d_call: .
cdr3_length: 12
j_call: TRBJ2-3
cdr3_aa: CASSLSTDTQYF
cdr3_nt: TGTGCCAGCAGCCTGAGCACAGATACGCAGTATTTT

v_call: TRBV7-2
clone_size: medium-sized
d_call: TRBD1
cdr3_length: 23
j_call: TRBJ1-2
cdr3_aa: CASSLLHRDSQREELQYYYGYTF
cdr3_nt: TGTGCCAGCAGCCTCCTACATCGGGACAGTCAGAGAGAAGAGCTACAATACTACTATGGCTACACCTTC

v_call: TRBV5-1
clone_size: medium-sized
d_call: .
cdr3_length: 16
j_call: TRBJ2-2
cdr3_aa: CASSLRSFSSAGELFF
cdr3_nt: TGCGCCAGCAGCCTGCGCTCGTTCTCTAGTGCCGGGGAGCTGTTTTTT

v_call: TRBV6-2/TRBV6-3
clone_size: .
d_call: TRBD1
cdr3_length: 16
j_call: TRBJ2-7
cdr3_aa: CASSYSWDRDYYEQYF
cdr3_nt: TGTGCCAGCAGTTACTCTTGGGACAGGGACTACTACGAGCAGTACTTC

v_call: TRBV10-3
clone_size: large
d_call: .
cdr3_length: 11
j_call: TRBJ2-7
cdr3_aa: CAISGAGQQYF
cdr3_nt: TGTGCCATCAGTGGGGCGGGACAGCAGTACTTC

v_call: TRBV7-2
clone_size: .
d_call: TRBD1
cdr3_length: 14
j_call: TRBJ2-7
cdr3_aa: CASSLWDRDYEQYF
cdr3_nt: TGTGCCAGCAGCTTGTGGGACAGAGATTACGAGCAGTACTTC

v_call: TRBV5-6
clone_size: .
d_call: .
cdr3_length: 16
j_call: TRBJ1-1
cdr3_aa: CASSLVGYGTPAEAFF
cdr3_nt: TGTGCCAGCAGCTTGGTAGGGTACGGGACGCCGGCTGAAGCTTTCTTT

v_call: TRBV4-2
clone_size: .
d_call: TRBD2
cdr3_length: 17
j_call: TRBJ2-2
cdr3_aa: CASSQGGTSGKTGELFF
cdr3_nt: TGTGCCAGCAGCCAAGGAGGGACTAGCGGGAAAACCGGGGAGCTGTTTTTT

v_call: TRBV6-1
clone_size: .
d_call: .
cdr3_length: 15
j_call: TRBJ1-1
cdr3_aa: CASSGAGLGWTEAFF
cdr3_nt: TGTGCCAGCAGTGGGGCAGGGTTAGGATGGACTGAAGCTTTCTTT

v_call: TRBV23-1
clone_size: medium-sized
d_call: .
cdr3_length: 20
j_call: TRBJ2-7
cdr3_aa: CASSQSPEPNRTAGSYEQYF
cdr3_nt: TGCGCCAGCAGTCAATCCCCTGAGCCAAACCGGACAGCCGGTTCGTACGAGCAGTACTTC

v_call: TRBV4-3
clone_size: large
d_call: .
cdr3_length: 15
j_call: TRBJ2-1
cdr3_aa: CASSQDRGDYNEQFF
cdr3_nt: TGCGCCAGCAGCCAAGATCGAGGAGATTACAATGAGCAGTTCTTC

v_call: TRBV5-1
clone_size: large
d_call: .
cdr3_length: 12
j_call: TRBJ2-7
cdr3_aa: CASSYQGDEQYF
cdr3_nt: TGCGCCAGCAGCTACCAGGGCGACGAGCAGTACTTC

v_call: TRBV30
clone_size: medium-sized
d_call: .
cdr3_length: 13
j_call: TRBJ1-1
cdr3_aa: CAWSVGGNTEAFF
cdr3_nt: TGTGCCTGGAGTGTAGGAGGGAACACTGAAGCTTTCTTT

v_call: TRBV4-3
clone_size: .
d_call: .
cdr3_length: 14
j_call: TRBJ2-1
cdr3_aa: CASSQRTTENEQFF
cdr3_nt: TGCGCCAGCAGCCAACGGACTACTGAGAATGAGCAATTCTTC

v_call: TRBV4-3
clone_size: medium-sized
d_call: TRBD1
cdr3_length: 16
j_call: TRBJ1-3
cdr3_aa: CASSQGTGVTGNTIYF
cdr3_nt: TGCGCCAGCAGCCAGGGTACAGGGGTAACGGGAAACACCATATATTTT

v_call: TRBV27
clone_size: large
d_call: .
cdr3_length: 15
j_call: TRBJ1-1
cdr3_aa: CASSWAGGWNTEAFF
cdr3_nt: TGTGCCAGCAGTTGGGCCGGGGGGTGGAACACTGAAGCTTTCTTT

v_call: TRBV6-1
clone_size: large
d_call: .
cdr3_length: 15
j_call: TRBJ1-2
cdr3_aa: CASSEAWGGVYGYTF
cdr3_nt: TGTGCCAGCAGTGAAGCCTGGGGGGGGGTCTATGGCTACACCTTC

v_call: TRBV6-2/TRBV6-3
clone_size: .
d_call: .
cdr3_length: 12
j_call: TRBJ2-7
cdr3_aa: CASIGGEYEQYF
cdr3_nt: TGTGCCAGCATCGGGGGCGAATACGAGCAGTACTTC

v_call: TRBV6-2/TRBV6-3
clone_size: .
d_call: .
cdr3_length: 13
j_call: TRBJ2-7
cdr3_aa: CASSPSRTSEQYF
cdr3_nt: TGTGCCAGCAGTCCAAGTCGGACGTCCGAGCAGTACTTC

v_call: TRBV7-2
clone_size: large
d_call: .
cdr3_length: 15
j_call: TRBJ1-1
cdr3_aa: CASSTGAIMNTEAFF
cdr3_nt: TGTGCCAGCAGCACTGGTGCGATAATGAACACTGAAGCTTTCTTT

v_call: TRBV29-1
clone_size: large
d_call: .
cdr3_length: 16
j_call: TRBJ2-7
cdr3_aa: CSVEDPEKGEDYEQYF
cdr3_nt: TGCAGCGTTGAAGATCCGGAAAAGGGGGAAGACTACGAGCAGTACTTC

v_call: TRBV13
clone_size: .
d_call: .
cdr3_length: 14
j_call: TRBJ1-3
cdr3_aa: CASSSTGPGNTIYF
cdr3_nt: TGTGCCAGCAGCAGTACAGGGCCTGGAAACACCATATATTTT